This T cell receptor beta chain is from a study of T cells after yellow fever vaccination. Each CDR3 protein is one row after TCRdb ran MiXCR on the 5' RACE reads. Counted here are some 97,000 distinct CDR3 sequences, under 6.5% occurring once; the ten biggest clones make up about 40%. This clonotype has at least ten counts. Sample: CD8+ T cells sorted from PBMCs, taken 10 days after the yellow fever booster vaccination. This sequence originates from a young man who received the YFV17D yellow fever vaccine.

In DNA form, the CDR3 reads TGTGCCAGCAGCCAAGATCGGACAGGGGGCCCCAACTCCTACGAGCAGTACTTC. This encodes CASSQDRTGGPNSYEQYF. The chain combines TRBV4-2 with TRBJ2-7; 11 bases match TRBD1. J gave up 0 bases and V 0 bases, and 7 bases lay outside the gene matches. The CDR3 covers 18 residues. CDR1 is LGHNA, CDR2 YNFKEQ, per germline.